This entry lists 8 T cell receptor beta chains sequenced from one sample in a study of blood T cell repertoires in COVID-19. Profiled with immunoSEQ multiplex PCR; TCRdb holds only in-frame clones, not every one. This sample has about 150,000 clones, with almost 80% found just once. Sample: peripheral blood. These receptors all come from a man aged 50-60 years with active or convalescent COVID-19.

This chain joins TRBV6-5 and TRBJ2-3; weak D call: TRBD2 (6 bases). The V end was cut by 2 bases, the J end by 9 bases, with 6 bases between. Germline V lookup: CDR1 MNHEY, CDR2 SVGAGI. The CDR3 is made up of 11 amino acids. This CDR3 is CASSYAGTQYF. CDR3 DNA: TGTGCCAGCAGTTACGCGGGGACGCAGTATTTT.

This chain uses TRBV7-9 with TRBJ1-4; possibly TRBD1 for D (6 bases). Deletions cut 0 bases from V and 8 bases from J, with 13 bases between. The CDR3 has 15 residues. Germline V gives CDR1 SEHNR, CDR2 FQNEAQ (reference sequence). CDR3 in DNA: TGTGCCAGCAGCTTAGCGAGGGGGTTAGACGAAAAACTGTTTTTT. Translating gives CASSLARGLDEKLFF. Complete variable domain (other parts from reference TRBV7-9 and TRBJ1-4): DTGVSQNPRHKITKRGQNVTFRCDPISEHNRLYWYRQTLGQGPEFLTYFQNEAQLEKSRLLSDRFSAERPKGSFSTLEIQRTEQGDSAMYLCASSLARGLDEKLFFGSGTQLSVL.

This sequence joins TRBV27 and TRBJ1-2, with a possible D match to TRBD1 (5 bases). Trimming removed 0 bases from V and 1 base from J, with 12 bases in between. CDR3 length: 16 amino acids. Germline V gene data show CDR1 as MNHEY and CDR2 as SMNVEV (reference sequence). CDR3 DNA sequence: TGTGCCAGCAGTTTATCGTTCGGGACTTTTAACTATGGCTACACCTTC. As protein: CASSLSFGTFNYGYTF.

This chain connects TRBV28 to TRBJ1-5, with 8 positions matching TRBD1. After removal of 5 bases from V and 6 bases from J, the junction contained 6 bases not matched to a gene. The CDR3 is 14 amino acids. Germline V gene data show CDR1 as MDHEN and CDR2 as SYDVKM. This CDR3 reads CASSRTGNIQPQHF. The CDR3 coding sequence is TGTGCCAGCAGTCGGACAGGGAATATTCAGCCCCAGCATTTT.

The V and J genes are TRBV24-1 and TRBJ2-3, with TRBD2 matching over 9 bases. Germline V CDR1 and CDR2: KGHDR, SFDVKD. The CDR3 consists of 15 residues. The V and J ends lost 7 bases and 1 base, in that order; junction bases with no gene match: 5. The CDR3 sequence is CATRNSGSGTDTQYF. The CDR3 DNA sequence: TGTGCCACCAGGAATAGCGGGAGCGGCACAGATACGCAGTATTTT.

Concerning this clone: With a much larger clone just one base away, this may be a read error. V usage is TRBV6-1 and J usage is TRBJ2-7, with 12 bases matching TRBD2. This CDR3 spans 15 amino acids. CDR1 and CDR2 (germline): MNHNS, SASEGT. V lost 2 bases to trimming and J lost 3 bases; unmatched junction nucleotides: 2. The CDR3 DNA reads as TGTGCCAGCAGTGAAATGACTAGCGGGAGCTACGAGCAGTACTTC. Its protein is CASSEMTSGSYEQYF.

This rearrangement joins TRBV9 to TRBJ1-2, with a possible D match to TRBD1 (5 bases). The germline V gene has CDR1 SGDLS and CDR2 YYNGEE. The CDR3 consists of 14 residues. The germline V and J ends were trimmed by 3 bases and 1 base, with 10 bases remaining between them. CDR3 residues: CASSATVFNYGYTF. The CDR3 region has the DNA TGTGCCAGCAGCGCGACAGTGTTTAACTATGGCTACACCTTC.

The chain joins TRBV14 to TRBJ2-5; TRBD2 matches 12 bases. From germline, CDR1 is SGHDN and CDR2 FVKESK. This CDR3 has 15 residues. After removal of 6 bases from V and 2 bases from J, the junction contained 4 bases not matched to a gene. CDR3 in DNA: TGTGCCAGCAGTCGGACTAGCGGGGCTCAAGAGACCCAGTACTTC. Its translation: CASSRTSGAQETQYF.